This T cell receptor beta chain was obtained from a study of OX40 agonist ivuxolimab in advanced cancers. V dropped 1 base and J dropped 1; count of bases not matched to a gene: 5. This CDR3 region has 16 residues. Per the germline V gene, CDR1 is GTSNPN and CDR2 is SVGIG (reference sequence). Comments on this clone: The sample holds other DNA sequences that translate to the same CDR3.

Measured with immunoSEQ multiplex PCR; TCRdb has only the in-frame clones, and not every one. The table records 60,000 to 65,000 clones, 70% to 90% of them present only once. This sample comprised CD4+ or CD8+ T cells sorted from blood, obtained in a trial of the OX40 agonist ivuxolimab. The sequence was obtained from an adult with an advanced solid tumor such as melanoma, head and neck, liver or kidney cancer. The chain is built from TRBV30 and TRBJ2-3; 10 bases map to TRBD2. The CDR3 DNA follows: TGTGCCTGGAGTGGAGGAACTAGCGGGGGCACAGATACGCAGTATTTT. Protein: CAWSGGTSGGTDTQYF.